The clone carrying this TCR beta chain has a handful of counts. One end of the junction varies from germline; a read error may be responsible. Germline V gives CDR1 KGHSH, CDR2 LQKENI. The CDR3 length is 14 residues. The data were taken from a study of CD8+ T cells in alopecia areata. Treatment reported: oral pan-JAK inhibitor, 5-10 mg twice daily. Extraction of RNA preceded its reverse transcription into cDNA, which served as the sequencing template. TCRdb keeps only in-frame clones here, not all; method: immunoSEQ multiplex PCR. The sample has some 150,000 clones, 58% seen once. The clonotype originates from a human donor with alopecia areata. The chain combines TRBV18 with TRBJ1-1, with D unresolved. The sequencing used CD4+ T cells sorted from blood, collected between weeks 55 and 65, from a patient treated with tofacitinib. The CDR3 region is CASSPRPGNTEAFF. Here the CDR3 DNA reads TGTGCCAGCTCCCCACGGCCAGGGAACACTGAAGCTTTCTTT.